This entry lists 11 T cell receptor beta chains sequenced from one sample in a study of T cell changes during pregnancy in multiple sclerosis (dated by TCRdb to about 2019). Libraries were prepared through the immunoSEQ multiplex PCR assay. The table comes from immuneACCESS by way of TCRdb, which keeps in-frame sequences with V and J called. Part of the clones is missing from these tables; in studies checked, under half for an unresolved V gene and the rest for unknown reasons. For this sample there are about 68,000 clones; roughly nine tenths appear just once. The ten largest clones take up around 1.6% of the sample. The specimen was peripheral blood, collected in the third trimester of pregnancy. The source is a female donor with multiple sclerosis, enrolled in a pregnancy study.

The rearrangement uses TRBV5-1 and TRBJ2-7, with D tentatively TRBD1 (6 bases). Germline V CDR1 and CDR2: SGHRS, YFSETQ. This CDR3 has 17 residues. V gave up 0 bases and J gave up 3 bases, with 19 bases separating them. The CDR3 DNA follows: TGCGCCAGCAGCTTGGTTAGGTCGGCAGGGGAGAGCTACGAGCAGTACTTC. Translated, it gives CASSLVRSAGESYEQYF.

This clone was detected only a few times. The V gene is TRBV27, the J gene TRBJ2-3, with 7 bases matching TRBD1. V lost 3 bases to trimming and J lost 5 bases; unmatched junction nucleotides: 5. The CDR3 covers 14 residues. Germline values: CDR1 MNHEY, CDR2 SMNVEV (reference sequence). CDR3 loop: CASSFEGAGDTQYF. The CDR3, as DNA: TGTGCCAGCAGTTTTGAGGGGGCTGGAGATACGCAGTATTTT.

V is TRBV30 and J is TRBJ2-5, with 8 bases identical to TRBD2. The CDR3 spans 19 residues. Germline V gene sequence: CDR1 GTSNPN, CDR2 SVGIG (reference sequence). V dropped 2 bases and J dropped 2; count of bases not matched to a gene: 19. CDR3 region: CAWSSSLFSGGAPQETQYF. The CDR3 coding sequence is TGTGCCTGGAGTTCGAGTTTATTTTCCGGGGGGGCCCCACAAGAGACCCAGTACTTC.

This sequence joins TRBV13 and TRBJ2-1; maybe TRBD2 (6 bases). Trimming removed 6 bases at V and 0 bases at J, with 9 bases between. Germline CDR1 and CDR2: PRHDT and FYEKMQ (reference sequence). The CDR3 contains 14 residues. DNA for the CDR3: TGTGCCAGCAGTGGCGGGAACTCCTACAATGAGCAGTTCTTC. The encoded protein is CASSGGNSYNEQFF. The whole variable domain, filled in from reference TRBV13 and TRBJ2-1, reads AAGVIQSPRHLIKEKRETATLKCYPIPRHDTVYWYQQGPGQDPQFLISFYEKMQSDKGSIPDRFSAQQFSDYHSELNMSSLELGDSALYFCASSGGNSYNEQFFGPGTRLTVL.

This chain links TRBV7-2 with TRBJ1-3, with TRBD1 matching over 7 bases. Germline CDR1 is SGHTA and CDR2 is FQGNSA. The CDR3 spans 14 residues. Trimming cost V 6 bases and J 1 base; bases outside gene matches: 3. The CDR3 sequence: CASRQQGSGNTIYF. The DNA of the CDR3 is TGTGCCAGCAGACAACAGGGGTCTGGAAACACCATATATTTT.

The chain is built from TRBV5-1 and TRBJ2-3; no clear D. There are 13 residues in the CDR3. Germline assignment: CDR1 SGHRS and CDR2 YFSETQ. V lost 4 bases, J lost 6 bases, and 12 bases lay in between. The chain's CDR3 is CASSPRSPDTQYF. The CDR3 DNA follows: TGCGCCAGCAGCCCCCGTTCCCCGGATACGCAGTATTTT.

This clone showed up just once. The chain links TRBV30 to TRBJ2-3, with D perhaps TRBD1 (6 bases). The V end lost 3 bases, the J end lost 2 bases, and 18 bases lay between the germline ends. CDR1 is GTSNPN and CDR2 is SVGIG in the germline V gene (reference sequence). CDR3 length equals 16 residues. The CDR3 coding sequence is TGTGCCTGGAGCCCTACTCGACAGGTCCCCACAGATACGCAGTATTTT. Translating gives CAWSPTRQVPTDTQYF. The whole variable domain, filled in from reference TRBV30 and TRBJ2-3, reads SQTIHQWPATLVQPVGSPLSLECTVEGTSNPNLYWYRQAAGRGLQLLFYSVGIGQISSEVPQNLSASRPQDRQFILSSKKLLLSDSGFYLCAWSPTRQVPTDTQYFGPGTRLTVL.

This clone was seen only a few times. The chain couples TRBV6-5 to TRBJ2-1; 8 nucleotides match TRBD2. There are 15 residues in the CDR3. Trimming at V came to 5 bases and at J to 7 bases, leaving 10 bases not matched to a gene. Per the germline V gene, CDR1 is MNHEY and CDR2 is SVGAGI. The CDR3 DNA reads TGTGCCAGCAGTCCGGCCGGGACTAGGCGGAATGAGCAGTTCTTC. Translation gives CASSPAGTRRNEQFF.

The CDR3 region is CSVARDINSGANVLTF. The DNA of the CDR3 is TGCAGCGTAGCACGGGACATAAACTCTGGGGCCAACGTCCTGACTTTC. This chain uses TRBV29-1 with TRBJ2-6, with D maybe TRBD1 (6 bases). V lost 6 bases, J lost 0 bases, and 15 bases lay in between. The CDR3 is made up of 16 amino acids. From germline, CDR1 is SQVTM and CDR2 ANQGSEA.

J is TRBJ2-7 and V is TRBV7-8; 8 bases agree with TRBD2. Per germline, CDR1 SGHVS and CDR2 FQNEAQ. J gave up 4 bases and V 5 bases, and 13 bases lay outside the gene matches. CDR3 length: 16 amino acids. CDR3 nucleotide sequence: TGTGCCAGCAGCCCTCCCGGGGGGGGCTTTAGGTACGAGCAGTACTTC. This codes for CASSPPGGGFRYEQYF.

The chain has TRBV6-5 and TRBJ1-3; tentative D call: TRBD1 (6 bases). The CDR3 consists of 16 residues. The germline V gene has CDR1 MNHEY and CDR2 SVGAGI. V was trimmed by 2 bases and J by 8 bases, leaving 19 bases between them. DNA for the CDR3: TGTGCCAGCAGTTACGCTCGGGGGGCCGGTTCGGACACCATATATTTT. This encodes CASSYARGAGSDTIYF.